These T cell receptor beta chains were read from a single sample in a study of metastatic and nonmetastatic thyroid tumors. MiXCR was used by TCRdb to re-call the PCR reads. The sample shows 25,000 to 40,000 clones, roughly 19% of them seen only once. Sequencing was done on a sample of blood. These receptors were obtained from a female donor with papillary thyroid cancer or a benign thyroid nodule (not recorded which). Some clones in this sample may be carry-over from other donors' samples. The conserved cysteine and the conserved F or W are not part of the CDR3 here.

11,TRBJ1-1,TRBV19,ASRSRAGTEAF
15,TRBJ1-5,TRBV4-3,ASSQDACQKDNQPQH
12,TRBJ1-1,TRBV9,ASSYGRGSTEAF
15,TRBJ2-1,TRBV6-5,ASSPLLPGRRYNEQF
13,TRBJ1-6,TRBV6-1,ASSSQTGEPSPLH
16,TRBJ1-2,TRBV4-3,ASSQELGQGASNYGYT
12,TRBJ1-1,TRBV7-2,ASSLRGENTEAF
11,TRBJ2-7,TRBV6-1,ATLDRFAYEQY
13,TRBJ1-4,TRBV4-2,ASSQVGGPGEKLF
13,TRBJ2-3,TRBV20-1,SARETSGSGDTQY
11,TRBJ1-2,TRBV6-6,ASSYGGDYGYT
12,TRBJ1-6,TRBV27,ASSLRGPESPLH
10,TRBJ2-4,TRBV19,ASRAGGGIQY
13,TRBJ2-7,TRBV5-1,ASSLEAGGIGEQY
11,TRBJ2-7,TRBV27,ASSLQGPYEQY
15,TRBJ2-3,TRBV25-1,ASSEGGAGWYTDTQY
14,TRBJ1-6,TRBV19,ASSTLPGRDNSPLH
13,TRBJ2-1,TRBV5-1,ASSLGGGSYNEQF
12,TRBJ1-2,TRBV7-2,ASSSGAGDYGYT
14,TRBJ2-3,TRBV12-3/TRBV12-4,ASRHGLAGSTDTQY
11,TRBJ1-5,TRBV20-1,SAKGGLGQPQH
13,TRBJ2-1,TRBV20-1,SARDAKRGDNEQF
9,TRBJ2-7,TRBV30,AWGPGVGQY
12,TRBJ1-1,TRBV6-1,ASSDQFMNTEAF
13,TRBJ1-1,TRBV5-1,ASSTANAGDAEAF
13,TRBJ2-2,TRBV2,ASTLGQGAIGELF
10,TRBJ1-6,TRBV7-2,ASSLVTRDLH
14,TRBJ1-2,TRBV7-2,ASSKRWDTANYGYT
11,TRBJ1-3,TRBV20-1,SAVRGSGNTIY
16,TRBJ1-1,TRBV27,ASSLWSGTGGVNTEAF
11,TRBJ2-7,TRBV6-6,ASSYSLYYEQY
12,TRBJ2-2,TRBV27,ASSLGRQFGELF
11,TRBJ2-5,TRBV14,ASSQEGRETQY
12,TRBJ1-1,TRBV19,ASSVTALNTEAF
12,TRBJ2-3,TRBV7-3,ASSLRGVTDTQY
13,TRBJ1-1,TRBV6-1,ASSRPGQAEDEAF
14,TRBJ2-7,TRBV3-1,ASSHWDRGLAYEQY
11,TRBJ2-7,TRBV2,ASSDSGQTTRY
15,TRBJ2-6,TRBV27,ASSFGGGVSGANVLT